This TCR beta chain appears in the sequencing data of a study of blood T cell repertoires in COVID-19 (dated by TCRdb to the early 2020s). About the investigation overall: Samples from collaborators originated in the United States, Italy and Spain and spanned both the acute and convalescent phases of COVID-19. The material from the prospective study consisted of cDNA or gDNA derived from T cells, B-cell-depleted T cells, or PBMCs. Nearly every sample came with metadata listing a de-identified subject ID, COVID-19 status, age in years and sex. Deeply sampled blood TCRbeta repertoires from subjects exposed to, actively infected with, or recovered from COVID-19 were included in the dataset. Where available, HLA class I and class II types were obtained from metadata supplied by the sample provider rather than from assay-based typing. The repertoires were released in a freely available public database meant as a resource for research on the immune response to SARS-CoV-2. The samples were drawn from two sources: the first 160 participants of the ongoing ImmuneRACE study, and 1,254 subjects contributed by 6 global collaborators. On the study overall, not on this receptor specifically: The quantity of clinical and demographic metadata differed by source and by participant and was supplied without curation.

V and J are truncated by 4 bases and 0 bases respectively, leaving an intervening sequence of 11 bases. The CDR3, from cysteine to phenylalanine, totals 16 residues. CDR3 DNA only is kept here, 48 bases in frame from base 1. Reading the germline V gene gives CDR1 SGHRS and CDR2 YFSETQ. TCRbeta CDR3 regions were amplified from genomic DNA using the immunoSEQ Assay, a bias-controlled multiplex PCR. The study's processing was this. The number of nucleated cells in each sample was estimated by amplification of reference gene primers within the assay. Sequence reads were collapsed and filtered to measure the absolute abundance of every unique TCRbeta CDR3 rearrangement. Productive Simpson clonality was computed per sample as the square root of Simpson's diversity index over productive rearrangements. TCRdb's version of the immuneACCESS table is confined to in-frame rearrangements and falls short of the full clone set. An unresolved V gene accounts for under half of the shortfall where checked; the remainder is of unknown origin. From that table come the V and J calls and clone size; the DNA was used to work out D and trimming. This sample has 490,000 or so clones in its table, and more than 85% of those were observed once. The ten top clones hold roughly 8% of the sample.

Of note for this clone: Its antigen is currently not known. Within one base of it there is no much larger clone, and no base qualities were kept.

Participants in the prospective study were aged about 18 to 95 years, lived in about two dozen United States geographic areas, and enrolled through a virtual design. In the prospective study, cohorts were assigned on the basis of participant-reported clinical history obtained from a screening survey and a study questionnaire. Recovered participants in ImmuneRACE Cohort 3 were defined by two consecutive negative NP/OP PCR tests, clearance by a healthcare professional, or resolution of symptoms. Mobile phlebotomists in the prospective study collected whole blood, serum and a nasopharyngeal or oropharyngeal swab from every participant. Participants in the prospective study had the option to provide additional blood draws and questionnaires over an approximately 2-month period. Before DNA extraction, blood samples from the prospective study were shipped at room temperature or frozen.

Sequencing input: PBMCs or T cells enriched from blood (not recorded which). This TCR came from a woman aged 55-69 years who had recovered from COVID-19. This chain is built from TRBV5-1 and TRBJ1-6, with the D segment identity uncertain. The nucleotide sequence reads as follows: TGCGCCAGCAGCGTGACAATGAGCTCCTATAATTCACCCCTCCACTTT. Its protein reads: CASSVTMSSYNSPLHF.